The rows below give T cell receptor beta chains drawn from one sample of a study of blood T cell repertoires in COVID-19. The repertoire was sequenced with immunoSEQ multiplex PCR; TCRdb's copy has only in-frame clones and lacks some. The sample yields a few hundred thousand clones, 70% to 90% seen once. Sequences were obtained from peripheral blood. These receptors all come from a young man who had recovered from COVID-19. The CDR3 runs from the conserved cysteine through the conserved F or W. Each record gives: CDR3 protein, CDR3 DNA, V gene, clone size, J gene, D gene. The D gene is left open where the match is weak. Some rows mark clone size as missing; the rest say once, few, many or name a class of expanded clone.

CDR3: CASSPRQTRNSPLHF
DNA: TGTGCCAGCAGCCCCCGACAGACTCGTAATTCACCCCTCCACTTT
V: TRBV3-1/TRBV3-2
size: few
J: TRBJ1-6
D: .

CDR3: CASSPRLAPGRNEQFF
DNA: TGTGCCAGCAGCCCTCGACTAGCTCCAGGACGGAATGAGCAGTTCTTC
V: TRBV7-2
size: .
J: TRBJ2-1
D: TRBD2

CDR3: CASSSGEDTQYF
DNA: TGTGCCAGCAGTTCGGGGGAAGATACGCAGTATTTT
V: TRBV28
size: .
J: TRBJ2-3
D: .

CDR3: CASSEYHGTTFNYGYTF
DNA: TGTGCCAGCAGTGAATATCACGGGACAACCTTTAACTATGGCTACACCTTC
V: TRBV6-1
size: .
J: TRBJ1-2
D: .

CDR3: CSANDDRGSEQYF
DNA: TGCAGCGCTAACGATGACAGGGGCAGCGAGCAGTACTTC
V: TRBV29-1
size: .
J: TRBJ2-7
D: TRBD1

CDR3: CASSLGPYGEYGYTF
DNA: TGTGCCAGCAGCTTAGGCCCGTACGGGGAATATGGCTACACCTTC
V: TRBV7-3
size: .
J: TRBJ1-2
D: .

CDR3: CASSSGQGQYNEQFF
DNA: TGTGCCAGCAGCTCGGGACAGGGGCAGTACAATGAGCAGTTCTTC
V: TRBV7-9
size: .
J: TRBJ2-1
D: TRBD1

CDR3: CASSYTGGHNQPQHF
DNA: TGTGCCAGCAGTTACACCGGTGGACACAATCAGCCCCAGCATTTT
V: TRBV6-5
size: once
J: TRBJ1-5
D: .

CDR3: CASSSQANTEAFF
DNA: TGTGCCAGCAGCTCCCAGGCGAACACTGAAGCTTTCTTT
V: TRBV11-2
size: .
J: TRBJ1-1
D: .

CDR3: CASRRQDQSSYNEQFF
DNA: TGTGCCAGCAGGAGACAGGATCAGTCTTCCTACAATGAGCAGTTCTTC
V: TRBV5-4
size: .
J: TRBJ2-1
D: .

CDR3: CASSQRGREASNEQYF
DNA: TGTGCCAGCAGCCAAAGAGGGCGGGAGGCCTCCAACGAGCAGTACTTC
V: TRBV3-1/TRBV3-2
size: .
J: TRBJ2-7
D: TRBD2

CDR3: CASRAGVSGANVLTF
DNA: TGTGCCTCTCGGGCCGGGGTTTCTGGGGCCAACGTCCTGACTTTC
V: TRBV6-5
size: .
J: TRBJ2-6
D: .

CDR3: CASSQLDRADEKLFF
DNA: TGTGCCAGCAGCCAACTGGACAGGGCGGATGAAAAACTGTTTTTT
V: TRBV4-2
size: .
J: TRBJ1-4
D: TRBD1

CDR3: CARWGTVLSEQYF
DNA: TGTGCCAGGTGGGGGACAGTCCTCAGCGAGCAGTACTTC
V: TRBV12-3/TRBV12-4
size: .
J: TRBJ2-7
D: TRBD1